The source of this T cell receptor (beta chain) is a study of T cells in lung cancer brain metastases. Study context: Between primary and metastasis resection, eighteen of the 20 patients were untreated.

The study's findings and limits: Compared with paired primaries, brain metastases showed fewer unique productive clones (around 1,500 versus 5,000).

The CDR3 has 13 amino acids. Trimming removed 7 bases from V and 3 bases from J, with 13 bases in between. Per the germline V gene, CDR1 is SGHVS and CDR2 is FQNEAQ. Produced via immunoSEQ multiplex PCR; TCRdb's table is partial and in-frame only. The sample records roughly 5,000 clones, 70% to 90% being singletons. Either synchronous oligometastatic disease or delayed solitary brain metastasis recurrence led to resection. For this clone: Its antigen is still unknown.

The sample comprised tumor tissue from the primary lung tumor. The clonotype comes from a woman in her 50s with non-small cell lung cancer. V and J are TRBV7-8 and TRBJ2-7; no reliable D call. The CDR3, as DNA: TGTGCCAGCACCGCTATTTTTGACTACGAGCAGTACTTC. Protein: CASTAIFDYEQYF.